The rows below give T cell receptor beta chains drawn from one sample of a study of blood T cell repertoires in COVID-19. Assay used: immunoSEQ multiplex PCR; TCRdb lists only in-frame clones, some missing. Among under 70,000 clones listed, 90% were seen once. Sample: peripheral blood. Receptors were obtained from a man aged 55 to 70 with active COVID-19. CDR3s include the opening cysteine and the closing phenylalanine or tryptophan. Fields, in order: clone size, D gene, J gene, V gene, CDR3 protein, CDR3 DNA. A D gene is named only where the DNA matches it firmly. Only part of the rows carry a size: once, few, many, or a class if the clone is expanded.

>-|-|TRBJ1-5|TRBV27
CASSLGQGQPQHF
TGTGCCAGCAGTTTAGGGCAGGGACAGCCCCAGCATTTT
>-|-|TRBJ1-6|TRBV6-5
CASSFSTVHNSPLHF
TGTGCCAGCAGTTTTTCTACAGTTCATAATTCACCCCTCCACTTT
>-|-|TRBJ1-3|TRBV7-3
CASSFGALSSGNTIYF
TGTGCCAGCAGCTTCGGAGCCCTTAGCTCTGGAAACACCATATATTTT
>few|-|TRBJ1-5|TRBV6-4
CASTPQPQHF
TGTGCCAGCACTCCCCAGCCCCAGCATTTT
>-|-|TRBJ1-1|TRBV7-2
CASSLGRLGGRAKAFF
TGTGCCAGCAGCTTAGGTCGTCTTGGAGGGAGAGCGAAAGCTTTCTTT
>-|-|TRBJ2-4|TRBV3-1/TRBV3-2
CASSLGWGSEAKNIQYF
TGTGCCAGCAGCCTCGGATGGGGCTCGGAAGCCAAAAACATTCAGTACTTC
>-|-|TRBJ1-5|TRBV6-5
CASSAGQNNQPQHF
TGTGCCAGCAGCGCCGGACAAAACAATCAGCCCCAGCATTTT
>-|-|TRBJ2-4|TRBV7-2
CASSLGGTTKNIQYF
TGTGCCAGCAGCTTAGGTGGGACAACCAAAAACATTCAGTACTTC
>-|TRBD2|TRBJ2-5|TRBV28
CASSLQGLAGEAETQYF
TGTGCCAGCAGTTTGCAGGGACTAGCGGGAGAGGCGGAGACCCAGTACTTC
>-|-|TRBJ2-7|TRBV6-5
CASSYKGRGWGGEQYF
TGTGCCAGCAGTTACAAGGGCAGGGGATGGGGGGGCGAGCAGTACTTC
>-|-|TRBJ1-6|TRBV6-6
CASSSGSDSPLHF
TGTGCCAGCAGTTCGGGAAGCGATTCACCCCTCCACTTT
>-|TRBD1|TRBJ1-1|TRBV2
CASSERPRQGNGAFF
TGTGCCAGCAGTGAAAGGCCCCGACAGGGCAATGGAGCTTTCTTT
>-|TRBD2|TRBJ2-5|TRBV4-3
CASSQALGTSGSLETQYF
TGCGCCAGCAGCCAAGCCCTAGGGACTAGCGGGAGCTTAGAGACCCAGTACTTC
>-|TRBD1|TRBJ2-3|TRBV7-2
CASSLGTGVPRSQYF
TGTGCCAGCAGCTTAGGGACAGGCGTTCCAAGGTCGCAGTATTTT
>-|-|TRBJ2-7|TRBV10-3
CAISSQGPYEQYF
TGTGCCATCAGCTCACAGGGCCCCTACGAGCAGTACTTC
>-|TRBD1|TRBJ1-6|TRBV30
CAWSPGQGASPLHF
TGTGCCTGGAGTCCGGGACAGGGCGCCTCACCCCTCCACTTT
>-|-|TRBJ1-3|TRBV28
CASSLGRNRDF
TGTGCCAGCAGTTTAGGTCGGAACAGGGATTTT
>-|-|TRBJ2-4|TRBV19
CASTSGGRDIQYF
TGTGCCAGTACCTCGGGGGGCAGGGACATTCAGTACTTC
>-|TRBD2|TRBJ2-3|TRBV9
CASSVYRGDGTDTQYF
TGTGCCAGCAGCGTATATCGGGGGGATGGTACAGATACGCAGTATTTT
>-|TRBD1|TRBJ1-6|TRBV6-5
CASTPGQLNSPLHF
TGTGCCAGCACCCCGGGACAGCTTAATTCACCCCTCCACTTT
>once|-|TRBJ2-5|TRBV20-1
CSPQLGTQYF
TGCAGTCCCCAACTAGGGACCCAGTACTTC
>-|TRBD1|TRBJ2-2|TRBV6-5
CASNLDRGDTGELFF
TGTGCCAGCAACTTGGACAGGGGGGACACCGGGGAGCTGTTTTTT
>-|TRBD2|TRBJ2-1|TRBV7-9
CATRGAGGNNEQFF
TGTGCCACCCGTGGGGCGGGAGGCAACAATGAGCAGTTCTTC
>few|-|TRBJ1-1|TRBV15
CATRPGQANTEAFF
TGTGCCACCAGACCGGGACAAGCGAACACTGAAGCTTTCTTT
>-|-|TRBJ2-1|TRBV3-1/TRBV3-2
CASSQDPRRNNEQFF
TGTGCCAGCAGCCAAGATCCTCGGAGGAACAATGAGCAGTTCTTC
>-|-|TRBJ1-1|TRBV28
CASSSQVVPEAFF
TGTGCCAGCAGTTCCCAGGTTGTTCCTGAAGCTTTCTTT
>-|-|TRBJ2-1|TRBV3-1/TRBV3-2
CASSQDRGLPGRMNEQFF
TGTGCCAGCAGCCAAGATCGGGGGTTACCCGGGAGAATGAATGAGCAGTTCTTC
>once|-|TRBJ1-1|TRBV3-1/TRBV3-2
CASSQGTANTEAFF
TGTGCCAGCAGCCAAGGGACAGCGAACACTGAAGCTTTCTTT
>-|TRBD2|TRBJ2-1|TRBV7-3
CASSATTGFVTSGRTNEQFF
TGTGCCAGCAGCGCCACCACAGGGTTCGTCACTAGCGGGAGAACTAATGAGCAGTTCTTC
>-|-|TRBJ2-2|TRBV7-3
CASSLSTGDTGELFF
TGTGCCAGCAGCTTATCAACGGGAGACACCGGGGAGCTGTTTTTT
>-|-|TRBJ2-4|TRBV2
CASTTRLATGNIQYF
TGTGCCAGCACCACTCGGCTAGCGACTGGAAACATTCAGTACTTC
>-|TRBD2|TRBJ2-3|TRBV7-2
CASSLDWAGGDTQYF
TGTGCCAGCAGCCTGGACTGGGCGGGGGGGGATACGCAGTATTTT
>-|TRBD2|TRBJ2-1|TRBV10-3
CAISESGSGRSNEQFF
TGTGCCATCAGTGAGTCTGGGAGCGGGAGGTCCAATGAGCAGTTCTTC
>-|-|TRBJ1-2|TRBV10-3
CAINSLNYGYTF
TGTGCCATCAACAGTCTTAACTATGGCTACACCTTC
>once|-|TRBJ2-1|TRBV5-1
CASSLTRRGRGEQFF
TGCGCCAGCAGCTTGACACGGCGGGGTAGGGGTGAGCAGTTCTTC
>-|-|TRBJ2-3|TRBV24-1
CATSRDTSGADTQYF
TGTGCCACCTCTCGGGACACCAGTGGGGCAGATACGCAGTATTTT
>once|TRBD2|TRBJ2-3|TRBV27
CASSLSGRFPDTQYF
TGTGCCAGCAGTCTAAGCGGGAGGTTCCCAGATACGCAGTATTTT
>-|TRBD2|TRBJ2-7|TRBV28
CASKAGRPFSYEQYF
TGTGCCAGTAAAGCGGGGCGGCCCTTTTCCTACGAGCAGTACTTC
>few|TRBD1|TRBJ2-3|TRBV27
CASSWGQGTDTQYF
TGTGCCAGCAGTTGGGGACAGGGAACAGATACGCAGTATTTT